The source of this T cell receptor beta chain is a study of blood T cell repertoires in COVID-19. Looking at the study overall: PBMCs, B-cell-depleted T cells, or T cells provided the cDNA or gDNA that made up the material.

Original analysis: How many nucleated cells were present was estimated from reference gene primer amplification. Assay: immunoSEQ multiplex PCR; the TCRdb copy retains only in-frame clones and omits some. The DNA was the basis for D and trimming; V, J and clone size are from that table. The sample lists some 69,000 clones; 82% were seen once. V lost 4 bases and J lost 2, with 9 bases in between. Germline V gene sequence: CDR1 LGHDT, CDR2 YNNKEL (reference sequence). The CDR3 consists of 14 residues. The source is a woman aged 55-70 years with acute or convalescent COVID-19. The sequencing input was peripheral blood. The chain joins TRBV3-1 (or the pseudogene TRBV3-2) to TRBJ2-1, with D uncertain. The CDR3 DNA reads as TGTGCCAGCAGCCCTCGCGGCACCTACAATGAGCAGTTCTTC. This codes for CASSPRGTYNEQFF.